This T cell receptor beta chain is drawn from a study of identical twins. Findings of the study overall: Within twin pairs, the out-of-frame alpha sequences they shared showed excess low generation probability. There were fewer insertions in abundant cord blood beta clonotypes, but memory repertoires showed no such pattern.

Via MiXCR, TCRdb re-called the 5' RACE reads, giving one row per CDR3 protein. The sample holds roughly 1,500,000 distinct CDR3 sequences, under 35% seen once. V lost 0 bases, J lost 7 bases, and 16 bases lay in between. Germline CDR1 is DFQATT and CDR2 is SNEGSKA (reference sequence). This CDR3 is 16 amino acids long. On this clonotype itself: What it binds is unknown.

The gene calls are TRBV20-1 and TRBJ1-6; D gene ambiguous. This sequence was found in a newborn girl in good health. The sequenced material came from cord blood. For the CDR3, the DNA is TGCAGTGCTAGAGATCCCAACAGTAGGCCCAATTCACCCCTCCACTTT. Its protein product is CSARDPNSRPNSPLHF.